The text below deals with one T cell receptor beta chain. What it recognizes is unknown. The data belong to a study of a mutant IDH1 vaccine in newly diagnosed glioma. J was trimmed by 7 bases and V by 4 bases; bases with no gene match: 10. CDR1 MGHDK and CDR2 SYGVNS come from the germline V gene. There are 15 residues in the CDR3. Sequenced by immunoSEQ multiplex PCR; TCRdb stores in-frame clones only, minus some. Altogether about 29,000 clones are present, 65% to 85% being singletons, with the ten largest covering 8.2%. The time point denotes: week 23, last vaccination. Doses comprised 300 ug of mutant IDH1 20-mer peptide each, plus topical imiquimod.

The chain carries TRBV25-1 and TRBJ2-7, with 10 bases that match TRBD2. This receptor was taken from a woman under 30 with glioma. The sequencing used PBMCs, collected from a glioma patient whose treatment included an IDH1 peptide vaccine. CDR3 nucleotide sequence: TGTGCCAGCAGTGCTCCGAGCGGGGGGGCAGAAGAGCAGTACTTC. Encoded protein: CASSAPSGGAEEQYF.